The clone carrying this T cell receptor (beta chain) was recorded a few times. As yet, its antigen is unknown. A quantitative 5'-RACE method, one with molecular barcodes, was used to make TCR beta libraries. TCRdb fed the 5' RACE reads into MiXCR, producing one record per CDR3 protein. The sample has under 150,000 distinct CDR3 sequences; 7% to 10% are singletons. This entry is derived from a study of CD8 T cells in ankylosing spondylitis. Germline loops: CDR1 SQVTM, CDR2 ANQGSEA. V shed 2 bases and J shed 4 bases, with 8 bases lying between them. The CDR3 covers 12 residues. Study-wide points: Earlier reports found some motif variants in synovial fluid and blood in reactive arthritis. Among TCR beta sequences, a motif of roughly 8 highly homologous variants appeared characteristic of ankylosing spondylitis blood. Disease-linked clones displayed a CD8+ phenotype and appeared relatively rarely in peripheral blood.

The chain is built from TRBV29-1 and TRBJ1-2; D remains unclear. This receptor was taken from a male donor with ankylosing spondylitis or in good health (not recorded which). The sequenced sample was blood, either unsorted or a sorted T cell fraction (not recorded which). The CDR3 DNA follows: TGCAGCGTTGAAAGGGCTTCCTATGGCTACACCTTC. Translating it yields CSVERASYGYTF.